Listed here are 30 T cell receptor beta chains from one sample, sequenced in a study of T cell clonality in common variable immunodeficiency (dated by TCRdb to 2015 to 2017). The full study reports these points: Fewer deletions and N-nucleotide insertions were reportedly observed in CVID TCRbeta sequences, and highly modified clones with 13 or more V deletions were reportedly absent from CVID TCRbeta sequences.

Library creation used the immunoSEQ multiplex PCR assay. This is the immuneACCESS table as TCRdb keeps it, with only in-frame sequences that have V and J called. A part of the clones is gone; compared with another copy, unresolved V genes explain less than half, and the rest is unexplained. The sample features several thousand clones, and none is a singleton. Jointly, the top ten make up about 15% of the sample. The antigens these receptors bind are not known. Sequenced sample: peripheral blood mononuclear cells. The source of these receptors is a human donor with common variable immunodeficiency.

Remarks on this clone: Read coverage stops 3 residues before the CDR3 terminus; the germline J gene supplies the remainder. V usage is TRBV19 and J usage is TRBJ2-3; 7 bases are shared with TRBD2. This CDR3 spans 17 amino acids. Germline CDR1 is LNHDA and CDR2 is SQIVND (reference sequence). Germline trimming cut 6 bases from V and 4 bases from J; bases unmatched to any gene: 16. The CDR3 sequence: CASSSTRRAGTSDTQYF. CDR3 DNA (partial): TGTGCCAGTAGCTCCACCCGAAGAGCGGGAACCTCAGATACG.

About this clone itself: The read falls 3 residues short of the CDR3 end, and the missing part is taken from the germline J gene. The chain employs TRBV7-8 and TRBJ2-7; TRBD2 aligns across 8 bases. This CDR3 is built from 15 residues. V gave up 5 bases and J gave up 6 bases; unmatched junction bases: 12. CDR1 is SGHVS, CDR2 FQNEAQ, per germline. The sequenced part of the CDR3 DNA is TGTGCCAGCAGCCCCTGGACTAGCATTTTCTCCGAG. Its protein is CASSPWTSIFSE. The full-length CDR3 reads as CASSPWTSIFSEQYF.

This clone appeared a few times. From the germline J gene comes the end of the CDR3, since the read stops 3 residues before it. The chain combines TRBV19 with TRBJ1-1, with D perhaps TRBD1 (5 bases). The CDR3 is 13 residues long. Germline V CDR1 and CDR2: LNHDA, SQIVND (reference sequence). With 2 bases removed from V and 6 bases from J, the gap between germline ends came to 10 bases. CDR3 protein: CASSIFSGSEAFF. The DNA read from the CDR3 is TGTGCCAGTAGTATATTCTCAGGGTCTGAA. Full variable domain (remainder filled in from reference TRBV19 and TRBJ1-1): DGGITQSPKYLFRKEGQNVTLSCEQNLNHDAMYWYRQDPGQGLRLIYYSQIVNDFQKGDIAEGYSVSREKKESFPLTVTSAQKNPTAFYLCASSIFSGSEAFFGQGTRLTVV.

This clone occurred a few times. The read finishes 3 residues shy of the CDR3 end, and the germline J gene is used to complete it. The V and J genes are TRBV6-1 and TRBJ2-7, with no clear D. Germline values: CDR1 MNHNS, CDR2 SASEGT. The CDR3 has 16 residues. V was trimmed by 4 bases and J by 6 bases, leaving 22 bases between them. CDR3 sequence: CASSARFDPGSAEQYF. The part of the CDR3 DNA that was read is TGTGCCAGCAGTGCCCGATTTGACCCAGGATCAGCCGAG.

This clone was seen many times. The read stops 3 residues short of the end of the CDR3; the missing end is completed from the germline J gene. This chain links TRBV10-3 with TRBJ2-3; 11 bases agree with TRBD1. The V gene end was trimmed by 8 bases and the J gene end by 5 bases; junction bases not matched to a gene: 6. This CDR3 has 14 residues. CDR1 is ENHRY and CDR2 is SYGVKD in the germline V gene. CDR3 residues: CAIRPGQGVDTQYF. CDR3 DNA, as far as it was read: TGTGCCATCCGTCCGGGACAGGGGGTAGATACG.

Notes on this clone: The missing CDR3 end, 3 residues past where the read stops, is filled in from the germline J gene. V gene TRBV19 combines with J gene TRBJ1-6; 10 nucleotides line up with TRBD1. The trim removed 5 bases at V and 7 bases at J, leaving 5 bases unmatched. The CDR3 spans 15 residues. Per the germline V gene, CDR1 is LNHDA and CDR2 is SQIVND (reference sequence). The covered CDR3 bases are TGTGCCAGTAGTCCGATGACAGGGGGCAATTCACCC. Translation gives CASSPMTGGNSP. The whole CDR3 region reads CASSPMTGGNSPLHF.

At least ten counts were recorded for this clone. The CDR3 end falls 3 residues outside the read, so it is completed with the germline J gene. The chain carries TRBV2 and TRBJ2-7; no reliable D call. CDR3 length: 11 amino acids. From germline, CDR1 is SNHLY and CDR2 FYNNEI. Between the trimmed V and J ends, which lost 3 bases and 2 bases, there was a span of 2 bases. The CDR3 protein is CASSDAYEQYF. CDR3 DNA, as far as it was read: TGTGCCAGCAGTGACGCCTACGAG. Using reference TRBV2 and TRBJ2-7 for the parts outside the CDR3, the full variable domain is EPEVTQTPSHQVTQMGQEVILRCVPISNHLYFYWYRQILGQKVEFLVSFYNNEISEKSEIFDDQFSVERPDGSNFTLKIRSTKLEDSAMYFCASSDAYEQYFGPGTRLTVT.

A word on this clone: The read terminates 3 residues ahead of where the CDR3 ends, so the germline J gene completes it. The chain uses TRBV2 and TRBJ2-7; 8 nucleotides align to TRBD1. The CDR3 runs 13 residues. CDR1 and CDR2 from the germline V gene are SNHLY and FYNNEI. Germline trimming cut 7 bases from V and 6 bases from J; bases unmatched to any gene: 8. The covered CDR3 bases are TGTGCCAGCATTCAGGACAGGGCCTCCGAG. It yields the protein CASIQDRASE. The complete CDR3 sequence is CASIQDRASEQYF.

This clone was counted a few times. The DNA ends 3 residues before the CDR3 does, and the rest of the CDR3 is filled in from the germline J gene. The chain couples TRBV18 to TRBJ2-4; weak D call: TRBD1 (5 bases). V gave up 1 base and J gave up 8 bases, with 12 bases separating them. Germline V CDR1 and CDR2: KGHSH, LQKENI. This CDR3 has 14 amino acids. The CDR3 protein is CASSPQLREDIQYF. The sequenced part of the CDR3 DNA is TGTGCCAGCTCACCACAACTCAGGGAAGACATT. Full variable domain (outside the CDR3, taken from reference TRBV18 and TRBJ2-4): NAGVMQNPRHLVRRRGQEARLRCSPMKGHSHVYWYRQLPEEGLKFMVYLQKENIIDESGMPKERFSAEFPKEGPSILRIQQVVRGDSAAYFCASSPQLREDIQYFGAGTRLSVL.

This clone was recorded a few times. The read finishes 3 residues shy of the CDR3 end, and the germline J gene is used to complete it. The chain employs TRBV6-2 or TRBV6-3 and TRBJ1-1; tentative D call: TRBD1 (5 bases). This CDR3 contains 13 residues. V dropped 2 bases and J dropped 2 bases, with 6 bases sitting between them. CDR1 and CDR2 (germline): MNHEY, SVGEGT. The DNA read from the CDR3 is TGTGCCAGCAGTTACAGGGGTAACACTGAA. This sequence encodes CASSYRGNTE. In full, the CDR3 is CASSYRGNTEAFF.

In regard to this clone: From the germline J gene comes the end of the CDR3, since the read stops 3 residues before it. The chain couples TRBV6-2 or TRBV6-3 to TRBJ1-1; D unclear. There are 12 residues in the CDR3. Germline values: CDR1 MNHEY, CDR2 SVGEGT. CDR3 loop: CASSYRLKEAFF. CDR3 bases read: TGTGCCAGCAGTTACAGGCTCAAAGAA.

This clone was seen more than once but under ten times. The read ends 3 residues before the CDR3 terminus; that terminus is restored from the germline J gene. This sequence joins TRBV19 and TRBJ2-1, with D possibly being TRBD1 (5 bases). The CDR3 covers 12 residues. The V end was cut by 9 bases, the J end by 4 bases, with 10 bases between. The V gene's germline CDR1 is LNHDA and CDR2 SQIVND (reference sequence). The CDR3 loop is CASLNRYNEQFF. Partial CDR3 DNA: TGTGCCAGCCTGAACAGGTACAATGAG.

This clone has a handful of counts. The sequence runs out 3 residues before the end of the CDR3; the remainder is reconstructed from the germline J gene. The V and J genes are TRBV5-6 and TRBJ2-7, with 10 bases matching TRBD2. The germline gives CDR1 SGHDT, CDR2 YYEEEE. The trim removed 4 bases at V and 4 bases at J, leaving 8 bases unmatched. The CDR3 extends over 15 amino acids. Partial CDR3 DNA: TGTGCCAGCAGCGCCGAACCGACTAGCGGGTACGAG. This encodes CASSAEPTSGYE. The CDR3 in its entirety is CASSAEPTSGYEQYF.

This clone was counted many times. The read halts 3 residues ahead of the CDR3 end, with the missing end drawn from the germline J gene. This rearrangement joins TRBV27 to TRBJ2-7; possibly TRBD2 for D (5 bases). Per the germline V gene, CDR1 is MNHEY and CDR2 is SMNVEV (reference sequence). V lost 3 bases and J lost 0, with 9 bases in between. CDR3 length: 14 amino acids. The CDR3 is CASSFQLGSYEQYF. The sequenced part of the CDR3 DNA is TGTGCCAGCAGTTTCCAACTAGGCTCCTACGAG.

This clone has only a few counts. The read ends 3 residues before the CDR3 terminus; that terminus is restored from the germline J gene. This chain links TRBV20-1 with TRBJ2-1; D gene ambiguous. V lost 3 bases and J lost 9, with 18 bases in between. The CDR3 is 14 amino acids. Germline loops: CDR1 DFQATT, CDR2 SNEGSKA (reference sequence). Partial CDR3 DNA: TGCAGTGCTAGCCCTCGACTGCCCTCCGGTGAG. Its translation: CSASPRLPSGE. The CDR3 in its entirety is CSASPRLPSGEQFF.

On this clone: The CDR3 goes on 3 residues after the read ends, and that part is filled in from the germline J gene. The rearrangement uses TRBV7-9 and TRBJ2-7; perhaps TRBD2 as D (6 bases). Germline assignment: CDR1 SEHNR and CDR2 FQNEAQ (reference sequence). V lost 11 bases and J lost 4, with 12 bases in between. There are 11 residues in the CDR3. The CDR3 bases that were read are TGTGCCTCGGGACTCTCATACGAG. Its translation is CASGLSYE. The whole CDR3 reads CASGLSYEQYF.

This clone was seen repeatedly, ten times or more. CDR3 in amino acids: CSVLGEASGVYEQYF. The covered CDR3 bases are TGCAGCGTTCTTGGAGAGGCTAGCGGGGTCTACGAG. The gene calls are TRBV29-1 and TRBJ2-7; 9 nucleotides align to TRBD2. The DNA ends 3 residues before the CDR3 does, and the rest of the CDR3 is filled in from the germline J gene. V dropped 5 bases and J dropped 3; count of bases not matched to a gene: 11. Looked up from germline, CDR1 is SQVTM and CDR2 is ANQGSEA. The CDR3 consists of 15 residues.

This clone has a count of ten or more. The read halts 3 residues ahead of the CDR3 end, with the missing end drawn from the germline J gene. This sample also contains other DNA sequences that code for the same CDR3. The chain carries TRBV7-2 and TRBJ2-1; 10 positions match TRBD2. With V trimmed by 5 bases and J by 2 bases, 3 bases remained unmatched. CDR1 is SGHTA and CDR2 is FQGNSA in the germline V gene. The CDR3 extends over 15 amino acids. The CDR3 here is CASSRTSGPYNEQFF. The sequenced CDR3 bases are TGTGCCAGCAGCCGGACTAGCGGCCCCTACAATGAG.

The DNA read from the CDR3 is TGTGCCAGCAGCTTTTATCCCCCCTACAATGAG. It translates to CASSFYPPYNE. The CDR3, in full, reads CASSFYPPYNEQFF. The gene calls are TRBV7-2 and TRBJ2-1; no definite D call. The CDR3 end falls 3 residues outside the read, so it is completed with the germline J gene. Germline V gives CDR1 SGHTA, CDR2 FQGNSA. Trimming stripped 3 bases from V and 2 bases from J, with 8 bases between. This CDR3 has 14 residues.

Notes on this clone: Coverage ceases 3 residues before the CDR3 finishes, and the germline J gene fills in the end. V gene TRBV2 combines with J gene TRBJ2-5; 7 bases map to TRBD1. This CDR3 region has 16 residues. Germline trimming cut 3 bases from V and 2 bases from J; bases unmatched to any gene: 9. Looked up from germline, CDR1 is SNHLY and CDR2 is FYNNEI. This CDR3 is CASSEREGARQETQYF. The CDR3 bases that were read are TGTGCCAGCAGTGAGCGAGAGGGGGCGCGGCAAGAGACC.

This clone was recorded at least ten times. Read sequence stops 3 residues before the CDR3 end, and the germline J gene provides the missing end. The V gene is TRBV5-1, the J gene TRBJ2-6; D possibly corresponds to TRBD1 (6 bases). V gave up 5 bases and J gave up 0 bases, with 12 bases separating them. This CDR3 has 16 residues. Germline-derived CDR1 and CDR2 are SGHRS and YFSETQ. The covered CDR3 bases are TGCGCCAGCAGTTCTGGGGGCAGCTCTGGGGCCAACGTC. This gives the protein CASSSGGSSGANV. In full, the CDR3 reads CASSSGGSSGANVLTF.

As to this clone: The read stops 3 residues short of the end of the CDR3; the missing end is completed from the germline J gene. The chain couples TRBV19 to TRBJ2-5, with 7 bases lining up with TRBD1. With 8 bases clipped from V and 4 bases from J, the junction kept 13 bases outside the gene matches. This CDR3 is built from 15 residues. Germline V gives CDR1 LNHDA, CDR2 SQIVND (reference sequence). This chain's CDR3 is CASRRTGETTETQYF. Incomplete CDR3 DNA: TGTGCCAGTCGCCGGACAGGAGAGACTACAGAGACC.

Remarks on this clone: The read finishes 3 residues shy of the CDR3 end, and the germline J gene is used to complete it. The V and J genes are TRBV7-2 and TRBJ1-6; D perhaps matches TRBD1 (6 bases). From germline, CDR1 is SGHTA and CDR2 FQGNSA. Trimming removed 2 bases from V and 7 bases from J, with 12 bases in between. The CDR3 extends over 15 amino acids. This CDR3 is CASSLIGGGNSPLHF. CDR3 DNA (partial): TGTGCCAGCAGCTTAATAGGGGGGGGGAATTCACCC. Complete variable domain (other parts from reference TRBV7-2 and TRBJ1-6): GAGVSQSPSNKVTEKGKDVELRCDPISGHTALYWYRQSLGQGLEFLIYFQGNSAPDKSGLPSDRFSAERTGGSVSTLTIQRTQQEDSAVYLCASSLIGGGNSPLHFGNGTRLTVT.

There are a few counts of this clone. The read halts 3 residues ahead of the CDR3 end, with the missing end drawn from the germline J gene. The rearrangement uses TRBV6-1 and TRBJ1-6, with 7 bases fitting TRBD1. Germline V lookup: CDR1 MNHNS, CDR2 SASEGT. This CDR3 spans 17 amino acids. V lost 1 base to trimming and J lost 2 bases; unmatched junction nucleotides: 5. The part of the CDR3 DNA that was read is TGTGCCAGCAGTGAAGAATGGGGGACAGCCTATAATTCACCC. It specifies CASSEEWGTAYNSP. In full, the CDR3 reads CASSEEWGTAYNSPLHF.

This clone has a handful of counts. The read falls 3 residues short of the CDR3 end, and the missing part is taken from the germline J gene. The rearrangement uses TRBV19 and TRBJ2-1; TRBD2 agrees at 11 bases. This CDR3 contains 16 residues. The V segment lost 8 bases and the J segment 3 bases; nucleotides outside the gene matches: 9. Germline V CDR1 and CDR2: LNHDA, SQIVND (reference sequence). The CDR3 DNA, read in part, is TGTGCCAGTGGCGGGCTAGCGGGAGGCGGCTACAATGAG. It specifies CASGGLAGGGYNE. The entire CDR3 is CASGGLAGGGYNEQFF.

This clone is labeled as large. The sequenced fragment ends 3 residues before the CDR3 boundary, so the rest is inferred from the germline J gene. J is TRBJ2-1 and V is TRBV7-6, with TRBD2 matching 8 bases. Trimming cost V 5 bases and J 2 bases; bases outside gene matches: 8. The CDR3 has 16 amino acids. Germline V gene sequence: CDR1 SGHVS, CDR2 FNYEAQ. The CDR3 here is CASSPLSGGPYNEQFF. The part of the CDR3 DNA that was read is TGTGCCAGCAGCCCGTTAAGCGGGGGCCCCTACAATGAG.

This clone showed up many times. The missing CDR3 end, 3 residues past where the read stops, is filled in from the germline J gene. V usage is TRBV7-9 and J usage is TRBJ1-5, with 7 bases identical to TRBD1. With 2 bases clipped from V and 3 bases from J, the junction kept 1 base outside the gene matches. Germline V CDR1 and CDR2: SEHNR, FQNEAQ (reference sequence). The CDR3 totals 14 residues. CDR3 in amino acids: CASSLTGVNQPQHF. The sequenced CDR3 bases are TGTGCCAGCAGCTTAACAGGGGTCAATCAGCCC.

About this clone: The DNA ends 3 residues before the CDR3 does, and the rest of the CDR3 is filled in from the germline J gene. V and J are TRBV6-2 or TRBV6-3 and TRBJ2-7, with 9 bases that match TRBD2. The CDR3 has 14 amino acids. The V segment lost 7 bases and the J segment 1 base; nucleotides outside the gene matches: 5. Germline V gene data show CDR1 as MNHEY and CDR2 as SVGEGT. The CDR3 loop reads CASTRTSVSYEQYF. The sequenced part of the CDR3 DNA is TGTGCCAGCACGCGGACTAGCGTTTCCTACGAG.

This clone turned up a few times. The sequence runs out 3 residues before the end of the CDR3; the remainder is reconstructed from the germline J gene. This chain uses TRBV19 with TRBJ2-1, with D possibly TRBD1 on 6 matching bases. The CDR3 runs to 16 residues. Trimming removed 6 bases from V and 0 bases from J, with 15 bases in between. Germline V gene data show CDR1 as LNHDA and CDR2 as SQIVND (reference sequence). The CDR3 bases that were read are TGTGCCAGTAGCAGAAGGGGGATGAGCTCCTACAATGAG. Translation: CASSRRGMSSYNE. The full CDR3 reads CASSRRGMSSYNEQFF. Supplemented by reference TRBV19 and TRBJ2-1, the full variable domain reads DGGITQSPKYLFRKEGQNVTLSCEQNLNHDAMYWYRQDPGQGLRLIYYSQIVNDFQKGDIAEGYSVSREKKESFPLTVTSAQKNPTAFYLCASSRRGMSSYNEQFFGPGTRLTVL.

In this sample, this clone turned up many times. The CDR3 end is not reached by the read, which stops 3 residues before it; the germline J gene fills it in. The chain joins TRBV29-1 to TRBJ2-1; 7 nucleotides align to TRBD2. The V segment lost 6 bases and the J segment 6 bases; nucleotides outside the gene matches: 5. The V gene's germline CDR1 is SQVTM and CDR2 ANQGSEA. The CDR3 sequence is 12 residues long. CDR3 bases read: TGCAGCGTAAGGACTAGTGGCAATGAG. This translates into CSVRTSGNE. The CDR3 as a whole reads CSVRTSGNEQFF.